The clone carrying this T cell receptor beta chain appeared a few times. The table came from immunoSEQ multiplex PCR; TCRdb's copy has only in-frame clones and leaves some out. The table lists under 80,000 clones, approximately 92% of them singletons, with over 2% in the top ten. These data come from a study of T cell changes during pregnancy in multiple sclerosis. CDR1 is SGHTA, CDR2 FQGTGA, per germline. J gave up 13 bases and V 1 base, and 5 bases lay outside the gene matches. This CDR3 spans 13 amino acids. This rearrangement joins TRBV7-3 to TRBJ2-5; 11 bases match TRBD2. The specimen comprised peripheral blood, sampled before pregnancy. The receptor's source is a female donor with multiple sclerosis, enrolled in a pregnancy study. CDR3 DNA sequence: TGTGCCAGCAGCTTAAAGGGTAGCGGGAGGGTGTACTTC. Its translation: CASSLKGSGRVYF.